This T cell receptor (beta chain) is from a study of cytomegalovirus exposure and HLA in healthy donors. Background on the study: The 650 to 850 first-cohort repertoires and the 95 to 150 validation repertoires shared the same platform, a later analysis reported. Broader study findings: Reports indicated that the classifier achieved high specificity and sensitivity in diagnosing cytomegalovirus status. The investigators catalogued 150 to 200 TCR beta chains as cytomegalovirus-associated.

Only in-frame clones appear in the TCRdb table, and some are missing; sequencing was by immunoSEQ multiplex PCR. The sample gives more than 120,000 clones, approximately 86% of which show up once; about 4.9% is in the top ten. To note about this clone: What it binds is unknown.

These donors were members of the 120-subject validation cohort, a group separate from the roughly 670-subject first cohort. This sequence originates from a man younger than 35 in good health and CMV-seropositive. The specimen was PBMCs.

DNA for the CDR3: TGTGCCAGCACCCGGGAGGGTCTAGCGTCCTACAATGAGCAGTTCTTC. Its protein product is CASTREGLASYNEQFF. The chain links TRBV7-2 to TRBJ2-1; 8 bases are a match to TRBD2. Germline CDR1 SGHTA, CDR2 FQGNSA. The CDR3 is made up of 16 amino acids. V lost 7 bases and J lost 1; bases outside the gene matches: 9.